These T cell receptor beta chains were read from a single sample in a study of CD8 T cells in Susac syndrome. TCRdb re-called the immunoSEQ multiplex PCR reads with MiXCR, one entry per CDR3 protein. The sample holds about 210,000 distinct CDR3 sequences, approximately 95% seen once. The sample was CD4+ T cells from PBMCs. The receptors were gathered from a human donor with multiple sclerosis. Both conserved end residues are part of each CDR3. The order of the fields is V gene, clone size, J gene, D gene, CDR3 DNA, CDR3 protein. A D gene is named only where the DNA matches it firmly. Not every row has a clone size; where given, it reads once, few, many or a size class.

TRBV29-1	-	TRBJ2-7	-	TGCAGCGTTGTAGGCAGGGCCCGCTCCTACGAGCAGTACTTC	CSVVGRARSYEQYF
TRBV12-3/TRBV12-4	-	TRBJ1-1	-	TGTGCCAGCAGCCTTCACAAGAAGAACACTGAAGCTTTCTTT	CASSLHKKNTEAFF
TRBV27	-	TRBJ1-2	TRBD1	TGTGCCAGCAGTTTATTGGGGACAGGGGGTTGGACCTTC	CASSLLGTGGWTF
TRBV5-1	-	TRBJ2-5	-	TGCGCCAGCAGCCCTGGCCGACAGAAACAAGAGACCCAGTACTTC	CASSPGRQKQETQYF
TRBV12-3/TRBV12-4	-	TRBJ2-3	-	TGTGCCAGCAGTTTGGTTCGGCAGGCGCAGTATTTT	CASSLVRQAQYF
TRBV19	-	TRBJ2-6	-	TGTGCCAGTAGCCCTGGGACTCCGAATAGGCCGGCTGGGGCCAACGTCCTGACTTTC	CASSPGTPNRPAGANVLTF
TRBV3-1	-	TRBJ2-1	-	TGTGCCAGCAGCCAAGACCCAGGTGATTCGGACCTGGGGCACAATGAGCAGTTCTTC	CASSQDPGDSDLGHNEQFF
TRBV29-1	-	TRBJ1-2	-	TGCAGCGTTGGGGACTTAGCATATGGCTACACCTTC	CSVGDLAYGYTF
TRBV28	-	TRBJ2-7	-	TGTGCCAGCAGTTTAAACGCAGGCTCCTACGAGCAGTACTTC	CASSLNAGSYEQYF
TRBV29-1	-	TRBJ2-7	-	TGCAGCGTTGGCTATCCCCCATCCTACGAGCAGTACTTC	CSVGYPPSYEQYF
TRBV2	-	TRBJ2-7	TRBD1	TGTGCCAGCAGCCCCGGGACAGGGATCTACGAGCAGTACTTC	CASSPGTGIYEQYF
TRBV20-1	once	TRBJ2-3	TRBD2	TGCAGTGCCCTGCCGGGGGGGCAGAGGGATACGCAGTATTTT	CSALPGGQRDTQYF
TRBV29-1	-	TRBJ2-3	-	TGCAGCGGTGGGCGAAATGGGGGCACAGATACGCAGTATTTT	CSGGRNGGTDTQYF
TRBV5-4	-	TRBJ1-1	TRBD1	TGTGCCAGCAGCTTGGGAGGACAGGGAGCGGTTATGCCCGCTTTCTTT	CASSLGGQGAVMPAFF
TRBV25-1	-	TRBJ2-5	TRBD2	TGTGCCAGCAGTGAACTTCAATCCGGGACTAGCGGGGGCCTTAAAGAGACCCAGTACTTC	CASSELQSGTSGGLKETQYF
TRBV12-3/TRBV12-4	-	TRBJ2-2	TRBD1	TGTGCCAGCAGTGGGACAGGGCGATCCGGGGAGCTGTTTTTT	CASSGTGRSGELFF
TRBV29-1	-	TRBJ2-7	-	TGCAGCGCTCGCACGACAGGTCTCGACGAGCAGTACTTC	CSARTTGLDEQYF
TRBV25-1	once	TRBJ2-5	-	TGTGCCAGCAGTGGTAGCACAGAGACCCAGTACTTC	CASSGSTETQYF
TRBV29-1	once	TRBJ2-7	TRBD1	TGCAGCGTTGAAGGCGACAGGGGGAGCCCCTACGAGCAGTACTTC	CSVEGDRGSPYEQYF
TRBV20-1	-	TRBJ1-2	-	TGCAGTGCTGGAAAGACAGGCTCAAACTATGGCTACACCTTC	CSAGKTGSNYGYTF
TRBV20-1	once	TRBJ1-5	-	TGCAGTGCTGGTCCTACAGGGCACGGTCAGCCCCAGCATTTT	CSAGPTGHGQPQHF
TRBV20-1	-	TRBJ1-5	-	TGCAGTGCTAGGACAGCTGGGATAGGCAATCAGCCCCAGCATTTT	CSARTAGIGNQPQHF
TRBV29-1	-	TRBJ2-1	-	TGCAGCGTCCCTCTTCTCAGCTGGGCGGAGATTTACAATGAGCAGTTCTTC	CSVPLLSWAEIYNEQFF
TRBV7-2	-	TRBJ2-1	-	TGTGCCAGCAGCTTAGCCGGGACGGCCTCCTACAATGAGCAGTTCTTC	CASSLAGTASYNEQFF
TRBV9	-	TRBJ1-2	-	TGTGCCAGCAGCGTATCTCAGGGGCAAGGCTATGGCTACACCTTC	CASSVSQGQGYGYTF
TRBV7-2	-	TRBJ2-5	TRBD1	TGTGCCAGCAGCGCAGGGGGCTGGAAACAAGAGACCCAGTACTTC	CASSAGGWKQETQYF
TRBV7-2	-	TRBJ2-3	-	TGTGCCAGCAGCTTAGAATTCTCTGCAGATACGCAGTATTTT	CASSLEFSADTQYF
TRBV11-2	-	TRBJ2-5	TRBD2	TGTGCCAGCAGCTTCCTACTAGCGGGGGAGGAGACCCAGTACTTC	CASSFLLAGEETQYF
TRBV11-2	-	TRBJ2-5	-	TGTGCCAGCAGAGTCGGCGTAGGGACCCAGTACTTC	CASRVGVGTQYF
TRBV6-5	-	TRBJ1-2	TRBD1	TGTGCCAGCAGTCGAACAGGGGGCTCCTATGGCTACACCTTC	CASSRTGGSYGYTF
TRBV12-3/TRBV12-4	-	TRBJ2-6	-	TGTGCCAGTCAATTTTTTTCTGGGGCCAACGTCCTGACTTTC	CASQFFSGANVLTF
TRBV14	once	TRBJ2-4	TRBD1	TGTGCCAGCAGCCAAGCGGACAGGGGCCTAGCCAAAAACATTCAGTACTTC	CASSQADRGLAKNIQYF
TRBV20-1	-	TRBJ2-7	-	TGCAGTGCTAGTAACATCTACGAGCAGTACTTC	CSASNIYEQYF
TRBV2	-	TRBJ1-2	-	TGTGCCAGCAGTACGACAGGAAACTATGGCTACACCTTC	CASSTTGNYGYTF
TRBV18	-	TRBJ2-7	-	TGTGCCAGCTCGCTAAACGGCCAGACCTACGAGCAGTACTTC	CASSLNGQTYEQYF
TRBV2	-	TRBJ2-3	-	TGTGCCAGCAGGGACCCGGTGACTAGCACAGATACGCAGTATTTT	CASRDPVTSTDTQYF
TRBV29-1	-	TRBJ2-5	TRBD1	TGCAGCGTTCCTCTGACAGGGGTTCGAGAGACCCAGTACTTC	CSVPLTGVRETQYF
TRBV27	-	TRBJ2-1	TRBD1	TGTGCCAGCAGTTTATATGGGACAGGGGGCTTTAGGCGGAGAAACAATGAGCAGTTCTTC	CASSLYGTGGFRRRNNEQFF
TRBV9	-	TRBJ2-1	TRBD2	TGTGCCAGCAGCGTCTTTACTAGCGGGGGCTACAATGAGCAGTTCTTC	CASSVFTSGGYNEQFF
TRBV4-1	-	TRBJ2-1	-	TGCGCCAGCAGCCAAGCATCCGCGGGCCTCCCCTACAATGAGCAGTTCTTC	CASSQASAGLPYNEQFF
TRBV5-1	-	TRBJ2-5	TRBD1	TGCGCCAGCAGCCTTTCCGGGACAGCCGGGGAGACCCAGTACTTC	CASSLSGTAGETQYF
TRBV9	-	TRBJ2-6	TRBD1	TGTGCCAGCAGCGGGGAGACAGGGGTGGCTGGGGCCAACGTCCTGACTTTC	CASSGETGVAGANVLTF
TRBV20-1	-	TRBJ2-7	TRBD2	TGCAGTGCTCGACTAGCGGGTTCCAGCGAGCAGTACTTC	CSARLAGSSEQYF
TRBV28	-	TRBJ1-1	-	TGTGCCAGCAGTTTACCGCAGGGTGGGAGTACTGAAGCTTTCTTT	CASSLPQGGSTEAFF
TRBV23-1	-	TRBJ2-3	-	TGCGCCAGCAGTCAATCCGGGCAGGCCCCCACAGATACGCAGTATTTT	CASSQSGQAPTDTQYF
TRBV5-1	-	TRBJ2-7	-	TGCGCCAGCAGCTTAGGGACAGAGCAGTACTTC	CASSLGTEQYF
TRBV4-2	once	TRBJ1-1	TRBD1	TGTGCCAGCCGCTCAAGGCCGGGACAGGGGATGAACACTGAAGCTTTCTTT	CASRSRPGQGMNTEAFF
TRBV6-5	-	TRBJ1-5	-	TGTGCCAGCAGTACTGGCGGTCTCGGCCTCCCCAATCAGCCCCAGCATTTT	CASSTGGLGLPNQPQHF
TRBV2	few	TRBJ2-3	-	TGTGCCAGCAGTGCTCTCACAGATACGCAGTATTTT	CASSALTDTQYF